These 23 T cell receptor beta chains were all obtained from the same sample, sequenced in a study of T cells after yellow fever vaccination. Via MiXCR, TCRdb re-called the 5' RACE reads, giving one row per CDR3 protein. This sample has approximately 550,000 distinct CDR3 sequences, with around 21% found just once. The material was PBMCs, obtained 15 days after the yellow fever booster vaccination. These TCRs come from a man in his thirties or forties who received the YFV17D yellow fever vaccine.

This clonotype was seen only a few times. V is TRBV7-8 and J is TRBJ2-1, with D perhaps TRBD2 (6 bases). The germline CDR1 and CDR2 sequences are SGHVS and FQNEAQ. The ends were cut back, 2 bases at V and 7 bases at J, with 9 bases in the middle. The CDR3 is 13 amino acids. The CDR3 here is CASSLRGWNEQFF. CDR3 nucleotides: TGTGCCAGCAGCTTACGGGGGTGGAATGAGCAGTTCTTC.

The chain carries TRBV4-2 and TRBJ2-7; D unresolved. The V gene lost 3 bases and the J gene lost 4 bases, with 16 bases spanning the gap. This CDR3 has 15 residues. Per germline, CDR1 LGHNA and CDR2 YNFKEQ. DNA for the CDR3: TGTGCCAGCAGCCATGACGGGCTTCCCCAATACGAGCAGTACTTC. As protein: CASSHDGLPQYEQYF.

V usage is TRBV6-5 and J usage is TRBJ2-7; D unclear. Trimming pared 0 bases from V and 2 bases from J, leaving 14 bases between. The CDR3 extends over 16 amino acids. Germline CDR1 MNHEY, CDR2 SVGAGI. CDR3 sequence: CASSYSGMQRTYEQYF. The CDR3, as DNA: TGTGCCAGCAGTTACTCGGGTATGCAGAGAACCTACGAGCAGTACTTC.

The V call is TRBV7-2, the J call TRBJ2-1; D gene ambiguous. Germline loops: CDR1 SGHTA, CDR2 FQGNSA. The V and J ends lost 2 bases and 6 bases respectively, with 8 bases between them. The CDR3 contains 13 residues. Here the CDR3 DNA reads TGTGCCAGCAGCTTAAGCCCACCCAATGAGCAGTTCTTC. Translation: CASSLSPPNEQFF.

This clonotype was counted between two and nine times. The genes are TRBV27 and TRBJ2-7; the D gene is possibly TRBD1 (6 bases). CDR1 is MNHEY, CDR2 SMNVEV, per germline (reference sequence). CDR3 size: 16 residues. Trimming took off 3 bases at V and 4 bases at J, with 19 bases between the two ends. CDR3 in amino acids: CASSFSQGPRMYEQYF. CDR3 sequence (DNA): TGTGCCAGCAGTTTCTCACAGGGACCCCGGATGTACGAGCAGTACTTC.

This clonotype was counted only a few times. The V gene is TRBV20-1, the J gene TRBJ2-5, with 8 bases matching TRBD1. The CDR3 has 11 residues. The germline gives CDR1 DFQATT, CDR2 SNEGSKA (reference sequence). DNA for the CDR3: TGCACCCCGGACAGGGAAGAGACCCAGTACTTC. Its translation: CTPDREETQYF.

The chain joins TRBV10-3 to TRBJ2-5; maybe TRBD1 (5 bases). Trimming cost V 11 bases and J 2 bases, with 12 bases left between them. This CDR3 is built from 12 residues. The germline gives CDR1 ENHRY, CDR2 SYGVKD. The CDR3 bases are TGTGCCGTAGGTAGGGGTCAAGAGACCCAGTACTTC. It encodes CAVGRGQETQYF.

Here the CDR3 reads CATSREAVGEQYF. The CDR3 DNA reads as TGTGCCACCAGCAGAGAGGCAGTGGGCGAGCAGTACTTC. The chain has TRBV15 and TRBJ2-7; no clear D gene. The germline CDR1 and CDR2 sequences are LNHNV and YYDKDF (reference sequence). The CDR3 length is 13 residues. V was shortened by 0 bases and J by 6 bases, with 9 bases between the two germline ends.

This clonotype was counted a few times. CDR3 sequence (DNA): TGCGCCAGCAGCTTCTCCCCTCAAGCCTACAATGAGCAGTTCTTC. This encodes CASSFSPQAYNEQFF. The chain combines TRBV5-1 with TRBJ2-1; no reliable D call. The length of the CDR3 is 15 residues. Germline V gives CDR1 SGHRS, CDR2 YFSETQ. V dropped 2 bases and J dropped 2 bases, with 11 bases sitting between them.

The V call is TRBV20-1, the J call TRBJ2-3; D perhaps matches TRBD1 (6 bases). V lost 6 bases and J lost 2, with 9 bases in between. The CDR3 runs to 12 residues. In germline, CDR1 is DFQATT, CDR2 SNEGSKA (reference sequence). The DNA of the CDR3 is TGCAGTGCAGGGACACTCACAGATACGCAGTATTTT. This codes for CSAGTLTDTQYF.

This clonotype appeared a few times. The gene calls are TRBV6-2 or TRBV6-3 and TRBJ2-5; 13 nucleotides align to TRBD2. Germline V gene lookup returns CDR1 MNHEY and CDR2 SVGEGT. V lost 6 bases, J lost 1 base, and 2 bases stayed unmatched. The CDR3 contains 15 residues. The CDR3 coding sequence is TGTGCCAGCAGCGGGACTAGCGGGATCCAAGAGACCCAGTACTTC. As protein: CASSGTSGIQETQYF.

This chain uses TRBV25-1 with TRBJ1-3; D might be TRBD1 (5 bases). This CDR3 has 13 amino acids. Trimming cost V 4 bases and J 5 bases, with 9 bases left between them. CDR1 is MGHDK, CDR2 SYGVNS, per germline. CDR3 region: CASSAGPRNTIYF. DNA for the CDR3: TGTGCCAGCAGTGCGGGACCAAGAAACACCATATATTTT.

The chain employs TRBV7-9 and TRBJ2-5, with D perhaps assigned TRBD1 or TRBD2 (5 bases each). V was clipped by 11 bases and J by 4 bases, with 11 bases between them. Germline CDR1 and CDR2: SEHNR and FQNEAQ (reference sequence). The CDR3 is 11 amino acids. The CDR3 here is CAGTSTETQYF. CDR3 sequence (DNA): TGTGCCGGGACCAGTACAGAGACCCAGTACTTC.

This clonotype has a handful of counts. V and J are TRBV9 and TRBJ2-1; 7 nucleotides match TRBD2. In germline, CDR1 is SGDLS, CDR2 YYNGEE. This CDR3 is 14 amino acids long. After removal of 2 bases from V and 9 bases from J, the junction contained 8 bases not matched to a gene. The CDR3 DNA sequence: TGTGCCAGCAGCGTGACGACGGGAGGTCTTGAGCAGTTCTTC. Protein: CASSVTTGGLEQFF.

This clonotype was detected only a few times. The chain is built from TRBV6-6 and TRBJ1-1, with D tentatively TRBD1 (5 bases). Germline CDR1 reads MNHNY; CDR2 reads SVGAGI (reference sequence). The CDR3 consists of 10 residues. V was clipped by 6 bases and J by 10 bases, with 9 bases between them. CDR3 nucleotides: TGTGCCAGCAGCCGGACACGAGCTTTCTTT. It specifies CASSRTRAFF.

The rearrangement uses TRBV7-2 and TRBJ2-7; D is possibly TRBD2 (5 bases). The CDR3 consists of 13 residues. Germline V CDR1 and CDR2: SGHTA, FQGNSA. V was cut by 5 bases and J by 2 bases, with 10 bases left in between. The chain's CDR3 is CASSQSGAYEQYF. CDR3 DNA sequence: TGTGCCAGCAGCCAAAGCGGTGCCTACGAGCAGTACTTC.

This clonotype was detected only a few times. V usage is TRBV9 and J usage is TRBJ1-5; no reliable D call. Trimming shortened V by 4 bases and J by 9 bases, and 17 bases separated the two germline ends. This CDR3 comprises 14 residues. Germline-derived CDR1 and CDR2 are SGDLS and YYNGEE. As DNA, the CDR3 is TGTGCCAGCAGCCGTGACTCTTACTCCCTGCCCCAGCATTTT. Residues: CASSRDSYSLPQHF.

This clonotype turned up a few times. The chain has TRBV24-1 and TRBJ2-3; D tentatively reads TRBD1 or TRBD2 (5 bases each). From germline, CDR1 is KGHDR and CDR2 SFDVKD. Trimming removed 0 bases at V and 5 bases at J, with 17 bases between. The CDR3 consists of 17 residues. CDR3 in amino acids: CATSDLTWDLSGDTQYF. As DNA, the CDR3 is TGTGCCACCAGTGATTTGACCTGGGACCTCTCGGGAGATACGCAGTATTTT.

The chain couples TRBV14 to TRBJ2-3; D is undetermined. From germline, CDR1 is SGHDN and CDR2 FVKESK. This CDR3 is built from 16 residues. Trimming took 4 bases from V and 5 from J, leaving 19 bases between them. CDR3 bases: TGTGCCAGCAGCCGGAAGGGTTCGACCCCGATAGATACGCAGTATTTT. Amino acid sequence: CASSRKGSTPIDTQYF. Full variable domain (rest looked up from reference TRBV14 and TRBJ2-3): EAGVTQFPSHSVIEKGQTVTLRCDPISGHDNLYWYRRVMGKEIKFLLHFVKESKQDESGMPNNRFLAERTGGTYSTLKVQPAELEDSGVYFCASSRKGSTPIDTQYFGPGTRLTVL.

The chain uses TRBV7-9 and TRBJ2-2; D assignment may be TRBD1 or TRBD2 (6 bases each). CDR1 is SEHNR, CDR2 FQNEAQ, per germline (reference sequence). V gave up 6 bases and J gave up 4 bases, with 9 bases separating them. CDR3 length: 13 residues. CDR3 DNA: TGTGCCAGCAGTTGGGGGGCCACCGGGGAGCTGTTTTTT. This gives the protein CASSWGATGELFF.

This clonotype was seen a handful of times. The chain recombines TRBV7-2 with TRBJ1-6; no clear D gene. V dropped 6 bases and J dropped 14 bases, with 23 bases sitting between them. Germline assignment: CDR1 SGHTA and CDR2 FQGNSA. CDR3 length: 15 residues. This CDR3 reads CASRRSAQWESSLHF. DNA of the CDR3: TGTGCCAGCAGAAGATCGGCCCAGTGGGAATCATCCCTCCACTTT.

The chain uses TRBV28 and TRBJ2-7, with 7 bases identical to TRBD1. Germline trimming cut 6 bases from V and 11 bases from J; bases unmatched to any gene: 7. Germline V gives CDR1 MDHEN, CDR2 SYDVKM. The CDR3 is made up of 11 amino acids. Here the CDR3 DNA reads TGTGCCAGCAGCTATAACAGGGGCGAGTACTTC. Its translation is CASSYNRGEYF.

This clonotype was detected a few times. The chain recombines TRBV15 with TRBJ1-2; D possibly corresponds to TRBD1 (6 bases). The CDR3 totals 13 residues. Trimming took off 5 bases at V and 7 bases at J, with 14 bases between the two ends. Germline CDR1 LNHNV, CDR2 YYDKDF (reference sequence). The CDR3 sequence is CATSQQGYGGYTF. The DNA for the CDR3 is TGTGCCACCAGCCAACAGGGTTATGGTGGCTACACCTTC.